This T cell receptor beta chain is drawn from a study of blood T cell repertoires in COVID-19. Study background: Nucleic acid was either cDNA or gDNA, and it came from T cells, B-cell-depleted T cells, or PBMCs.

The data were produced by immunoSEQ multiplex PCR, yet TCRdb's version contains in-frame clones alone and is incomplete. The sample yields about 190,000 clones, about 81% seen once. The study drew participants aged 18 to 89 years from around 24 US areas. Cohorts were determined from participant-reported clinical history. Cohort 3 donors were reported recovered after two negative PCRs, clearance, or symptom resolution. The CDR3 spans 14 residues. V shed 5 bases and J 4 bases; nucleotides not matched to a gene: 10. In germline, CDR1 is SQVTM, CDR2 ANQGSEA. V is TRBV29-1 and J is TRBJ1-2; 7 bases match TRBD1. The sequence was collected from a woman in her twenties or thirties who had recovered from COVID-19. Sequencing was performed on PBMCs or T cells enriched from blood (not recorded which). The CDR3 nucleotides read TGCAGCGTTAGGGGATGGACAGGCACCTATGGCTACACCTTC. Translating gives CSVRGWTGTYGYTF.